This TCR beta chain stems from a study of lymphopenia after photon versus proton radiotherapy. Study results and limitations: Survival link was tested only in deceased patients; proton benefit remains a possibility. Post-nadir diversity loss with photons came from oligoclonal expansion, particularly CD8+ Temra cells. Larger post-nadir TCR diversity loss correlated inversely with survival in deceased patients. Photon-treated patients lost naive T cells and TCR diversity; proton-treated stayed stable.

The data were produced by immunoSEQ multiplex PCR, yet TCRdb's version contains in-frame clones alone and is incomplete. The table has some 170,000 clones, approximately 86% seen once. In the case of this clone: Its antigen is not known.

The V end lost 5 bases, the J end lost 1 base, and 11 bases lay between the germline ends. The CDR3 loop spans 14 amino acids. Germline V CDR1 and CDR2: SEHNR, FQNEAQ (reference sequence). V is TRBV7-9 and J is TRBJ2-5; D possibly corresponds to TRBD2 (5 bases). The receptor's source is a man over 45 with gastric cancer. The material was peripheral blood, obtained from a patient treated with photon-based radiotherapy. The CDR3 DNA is TGTGCCAGCAGCCCGTTTGCGGGCCAAGAGACCCAGTACTTC. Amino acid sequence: CASSPFAGQETQYF.